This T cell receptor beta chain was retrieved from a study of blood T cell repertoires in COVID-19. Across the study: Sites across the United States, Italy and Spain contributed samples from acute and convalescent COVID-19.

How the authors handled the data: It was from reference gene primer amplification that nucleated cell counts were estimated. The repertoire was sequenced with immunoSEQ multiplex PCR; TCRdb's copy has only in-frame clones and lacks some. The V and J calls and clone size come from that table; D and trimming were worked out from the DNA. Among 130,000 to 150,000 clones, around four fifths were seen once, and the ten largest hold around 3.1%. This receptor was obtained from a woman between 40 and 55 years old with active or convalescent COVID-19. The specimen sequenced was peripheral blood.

The CDR3 here is CASRGTGGPTDTQYF. DNA of the CDR3: TGTGCCAGCAGGGGGACAGGGGGCCCCACAGATACGCAGTATTTT. The rearrangement links TRBV27 to TRBJ2-3; 12 bases agree with TRBD1. V lost 6 bases and J lost 2; bases outside the gene matches: 3. CDR3 length equals 15 residues. Germline V gene sequence: CDR1 MNHEY, CDR2 SMNVEV (reference sequence).